This T cell receptor (beta chain) was retrieved from a study of shared clonotypes between healthy human individuals. Trimming stripped 4 bases from V and 1 base from J, with 8 bases between. CDR1 and CDR2 (germline): SQVTM, ANQGSEA. This CDR3 comprises 12 residues. TCRdb's copy holds only in-frame clones and misses some; the assay was immunoSEQ multiplex PCR. The sample records about 730,000 clones, approximately 72% being singletons. This chain links TRBV29-1 with TRBJ2-7; the D is unclear. Sequencing used memory CD4+ T cells sorted from blood. Subset in this sample: CD45RA-negative fraction. This TCR derives from a woman aged 30 to 39 in good health. In DNA form, the CDR3 reads TGCAGCGTTGGCGTGAGATCCTACGAGCAGTACTTC. Translation: CSVGVRSYEQYF.